This is a list of T cell receptor beta chains from one sample in a study of blood T cell repertoires in COVID-19. Measured with immunoSEQ multiplex PCR; TCRdb has only the in-frame clones, and not every one. The sample has approximately 310,000 clones; roughly 89% are singletons. Sequencing was done on a sample of PBMCs or T cells enriched from blood (not recorded which). The receptors shown here come from a man aged 60 to 69 who had recovered from COVID-19. The CDR3 runs from the conserved cysteine through the conserved F or W. D genes are given only for firm matches. Size is stated for part of the rows, as once, few or many counts, or as a class when the clone is expanded.

TRBJ1-6	.	TRBV5-1	.	CASSLPGSPEEALHF	TGCGCCAGCAGCTTGCCGGGGAGCCCAGAGGAGGCCCTCCACTTT
TRBJ1-1	.	TRBV5-1	.	CASSWGTNTEAFF	TGCGCCAGCAGCTGGGGGACAAACACCGAAGCTTTCTTT
TRBJ2-7	.	TRBV28	.	CASSLLGKGYETAEQYF	TGTGCCAGCAGTTTACTTGGGAAGGGGTACGAGACGGCCGAGCAGTACTTC
TRBJ2-7	.	TRBV29-1	TRBD2	CSVEGGLAGGPYEQYF	TGCAGCGTTGAGGGGGGTCTAGCGGGAGGTCCCTACGAGCAGTACTTC
TRBJ2-2	.	TRBV3-1/TRBV3-2	TRBD2	CASSPNRSGTAGSGELFF	TGTGCCAGCAGCCCCAACCGGAGCGGGACGGCGGGCTCCGGGGAGCTGTTTTTT
TRBJ2-1	.	TRBV27	.	CASGGFQGVTGFF	TGTGCCAGCGGAGGGTTTCAAGGGGTCACAGGGTTCTTC
TRBJ2-5	.	TRBV24-1	.	CATSDGGRKFQETQYF	TGTGCCACCAGTGATGGGGGCAGGAAGTTCCAAGAGACCCAGTACTTC
TRBJ2-7	.	TRBV28	TRBD2	CASTGTSGSYEQYF	TGTGCCAGCACTGGGACTAGCGGGAGTTACGAGCAGTACTTC
TRBJ1-1	.	TRBV7-2	.	CASSSTNRNTEAFF	TGTGCCAGCAGCTCCACGAACAGGAACACTGAAGCTTTCTTT
TRBJ2-1	.	TRBV4-1	TRBD2	CASSGGGTSGSGAYNEQFF	TGCGCCAGCAGTGGGGGCGGGACTAGCGGGAGTGGAGCCTACAATGAGCAGTTCTTC
TRBJ2-1	once	TRBV7-6	TRBD1	CASSRTGAIYNEQFF	TGTGCCAGCAGCCGGACAGGGGCCATCTACAATGAGCAGTTCTTC
TRBJ2-1	.	TRBV6-1	TRBD2	CASSGVAGGSGSYNEQFF	TGTGCCAGCAGTGGGGTAGCGGGAGGTTCGGGGTCCTACAATGAGCAGTTCTTC
TRBJ2-5	.	TRBV20-1	TRBD2	CSASLGGTTETQYF	TGCAGTGCTAGTCTCGGGGGGACCACAGAGACCCAGTACTTC
TRBJ2-5	once	TRBV10-3	.	CAISDSVRLQETQYF	TGTGCCATCAGTGACTCTGTCAGACTCCAAGAGACCCAGTACTTC
TRBJ2-7	.	TRBV21-1	.	CAIPGQGNYEQYF	TGTGCCATCCCGGGACAGGGAAATTACGAGCAGTACTTC
TRBJ2-2	.	TRBV2	.	CASSGQGTTGELFF	TGTGCCAGCAGTGGCCAGGGTACAACCGGGGAGCTGTTTTTT
TRBJ2-1	.	TRBV7-2	.	CASSPPGKLGNEQFF	TGTGCCAGCAGCCCACCGGGGAAACTGGGTAATGAGCAGTTCTTC
TRBJ2-6	.	TRBV5-5	.	CASSLRQGGLWANVLTF	TGTGCCAGCAGCTTGAGGCAGGGGGGTCTCTGGGCCAACGTCCTGACTTTC
TRBJ1-1	.	TRBV12-3/TRBV12-4	.	CASSRQNTEAFF	TGTGCCAGCAGCAGACAGAACACTGAAGCTTTCTTT
TRBJ1-5	few	TRBV10-2	.	CASSVLAGNQPQHF	TGCGCCAGCAGTGTTTTAGCAGGGAATCAGCCCCAGCATTTT
TRBJ1-2	.	TRBV24-1	TRBD1	CATSYETGGVYGYTF	TGTGCCACCAGTTATGAGACAGGGGGTGTGTATGGCTACACCTTC
TRBJ2-1	once	TRBV7-2	TRBD2	CASSLGGLAVQGEQFF	TGTGCCAGCAGCTTAGGGGGTCTAGCGGTCCAAGGTGAGCAGTTCTTC
TRBJ1-2	.	TRBV5-1	TRBD1	CASSLGTGGNGYTF	TGCGCCAGTAGCTTGGGAACAGGGGGAAATGGCTACACCTTC
TRBJ2-3	.	TRBV10-1	TRBD2	CASPISTSGSKDTQYF	TGCGCCAGCCCCATTTCTACTAGCGGGAGTAAGGATACGCAGTATTTT